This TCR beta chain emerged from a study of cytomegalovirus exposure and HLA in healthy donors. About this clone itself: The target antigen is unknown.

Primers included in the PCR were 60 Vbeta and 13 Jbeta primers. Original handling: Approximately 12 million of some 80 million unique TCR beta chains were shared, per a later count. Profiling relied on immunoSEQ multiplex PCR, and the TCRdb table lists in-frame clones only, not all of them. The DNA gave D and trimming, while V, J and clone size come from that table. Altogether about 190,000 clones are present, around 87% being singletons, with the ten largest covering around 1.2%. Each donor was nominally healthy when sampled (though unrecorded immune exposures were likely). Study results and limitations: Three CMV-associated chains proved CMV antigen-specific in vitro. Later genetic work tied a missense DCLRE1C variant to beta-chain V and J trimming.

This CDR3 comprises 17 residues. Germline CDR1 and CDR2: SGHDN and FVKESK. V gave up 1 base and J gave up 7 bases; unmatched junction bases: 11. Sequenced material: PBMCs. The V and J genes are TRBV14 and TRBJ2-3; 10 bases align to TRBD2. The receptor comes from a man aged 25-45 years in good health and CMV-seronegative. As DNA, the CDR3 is TGTGCCAGCAGCCAAGTAATAAGCGGGGGGGCTTGGAATACGCAGTATTTT. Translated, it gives CASSQVISGGAWNTQYF.